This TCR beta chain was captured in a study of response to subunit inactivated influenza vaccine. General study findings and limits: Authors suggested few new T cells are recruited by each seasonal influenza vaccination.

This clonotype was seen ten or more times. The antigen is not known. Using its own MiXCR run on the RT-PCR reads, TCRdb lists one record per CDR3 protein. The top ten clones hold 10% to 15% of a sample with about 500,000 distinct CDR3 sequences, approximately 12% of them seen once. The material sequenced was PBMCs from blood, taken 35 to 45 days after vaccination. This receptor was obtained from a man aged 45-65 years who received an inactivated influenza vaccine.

In DNA form, the CDR3 reads TGCGCCAGCAGCCCTGGTGGGACTACGAGCGATACGCAGTATTTT. Translation gives CASSPGGTTSDTQYF. The J gene is TRBJ2-3, the V gene TRBV5-1; 7 bases match TRBD2. Trimming took 4 bases from V and 6 from J; bases not matched to a gene: 11. CDR1 is SGHRS, CDR2 YFSETQ, per germline. The CDR3 extends over 15 amino acids.